Below are 10 T cell receptor beta chains sequenced from a single sample in a study of beta chain features in type 1 diabetes. Expressed TCRB transcripts were sequenced because the isolated RNA had all been reverse transcribed beforehand. Assay used: immunoSEQ multiplex PCR; TCRdb lists only in-frame clones, some missing. The profile shows 300,000 to 350,000 clones, approximately 8% of them singletons. Sequencing used central memory CD4+ T cells from blood. All receptors derive from a woman between 18 and 29 years old in good health.

The rearrangement joins TRBV5-6 to TRBJ1-2, with 10 bases matching TRBD1. The CDR3 sequence is 16 residues long. V lost 1 base to trimming and J lost 2 bases; unmatched junction nucleotides: 5. CDR1 SGHDT and CDR2 YYEEEE come from the germline V gene. This CDR3 is CASSLTRQGANYGYTF. As DNA, the CDR3 is TGTGCCAGCAGCTTGACGAGACAGGGGGCCAACTATGGCTACACCTTC.

A few counts support this clone. The chain carries TRBV7-2 and TRBJ2-3; D gene unclear. Germline loops: CDR1 SGHTA, CDR2 FQGNSA. V was trimmed by 3 bases and J by 4 bases, leaving 17 bases between them. The CDR3 totals 16 residues. The chain's CDR3 is CASSFGISVRSDTQYF. The CDR3 region has the DNA TGTGCCAGCAGCTTTGGGATCAGTGTCCGGTCAGATACGCAGTATTTT.

This clone was observed a handful of times. The chain is built from TRBV7-9 and TRBJ2-5, with TRBD2 identical over 7 bases. Germline V gene sequence: CDR1 SEHNR, CDR2 FQNEAQ (reference sequence). V shed 8 bases and J 5 bases; nucleotides not matched to a gene: 11. This CDR3 has 14 residues. The CDR3: CASSSTSVGETQYF. The CDR3 DNA reads as TGTGCCAGCTCCTCAACTAGCGTGGGGGAGACCCAGTACTTC.

In DNA, the CDR3 is TGTGCCAGCAGGACTATTCGCTCCTACAATGAGCAGTTCTTC. Protein product: CASRTIRSYNEQFF. The V gene is TRBV2, the J gene TRBJ2-1; possible D gene TRBD2, 5 bases. The CDR3 sequence is 14 residues long. Trimming took off 6 bases at V and 0 bases at J, with 9 bases between the two ends. Germline V gene lookup returns CDR1 SNHLY and CDR2 FYNNEI.

This clone was detected a few times. Within the sample, other DNA sequences also encode this same CDR3. The rearrangement joins TRBV6-5 to TRBJ2-7, with D possibly matching TRBD1 (5 bases). This CDR3 region has 13 residues. Germline CDR1 MNHEY, CDR2 SVGAGI. The V end lost 2 bases, the J end lost 1 base, and 6 bases lay between the germline ends. The CDR3 region has the DNA TGTGCCAGCAGTTACGACAGATCCTACGAGCAGTACTTC. Translated, it gives CASSYDRSYEQYF.

Many counts were recorded for this clone. The sample has other DNA sequences that encode this CDR3 too. V and J are TRBV7-2 and TRBJ2-3, with a tentative D call TRBD2 (5 bases). V was cut by 3 bases and J by 0 bases, with 7 bases left in between. Germline values: CDR1 SGHTA, CDR2 FQGNSA. The CDR3 is made up of 14 amino acids. This chain's CDR3 is CASSLSGSTDTQYF. As DNA, the CDR3 is TGTGCCAGCAGCTTGAGCGGTAGCACAGATACGCAGTATTTT.

The rearrangement links TRBV5-1 to TRBJ2-6, with 11 bases lining up with TRBD1. Trimming took 3 bases from V and 1 from J; bases not matched to a gene: 6. Germline lookup yields CDR1 SGHRS and CDR2 YFSETQ. The CDR3 is made up of 18 amino acids. CDR3 in DNA: TGCGCCAGCAGCTCGGCCGGGACAGGGGGATCTGGGGCCAACGTCCTGACTTTC. As protein: CASSSAGTGGSGANVLTF.

V is TRBV7-2 and J is TRBJ2-6; unclear D gene. The germline V gene encodes CDR1 SGHTA and CDR2 FQGNSA. Trimming cost V 5 bases and J 4 bases, with 12 bases left between them. The CDR3 sequence is 15 residues long. CDR3 region: CASSTPRPGANVLTF. The CDR3 region has the DNA TGTGCCAGCAGCACCCCTAGACCCGGGGCCAACGTCCTGACTTTC. The whole variable domain, filled in from reference TRBV7-2 and TRBJ2-6, reads GAGVSQSPSNKVTEKGKDVELRCDPISGHTALYWYRQSLGQGLEFLIYFQGNSAPDKSGLPSDRFSAERTGGSVSTLTIQRTQQEDSAVYLCASSTPRPGANVLTFGAGSRLTVL.

This clone showed up just a few times. The chain carries TRBV5-6 and TRBJ2-5; the match to TRBD2 covers 8 bases. Trimming at V came to 4 bases and at J to 3 bases, leaving 2 bases not matched to a gene. Looked up from germline, CDR1 is SGHDT and CDR2 is YYEEEE. The CDR3 spans 13 residues. CDR3: CASSPGGEETQYF. The CDR3 bases are TGTGCCAGCAGCCCCGGGGGGGAAGAGACCCAGTACTTC.

This clone appeared a few times. The CDR3 region is CASSDPPPSGTDTQYF. The CDR3 bases are TGTGCCAGCAGCGACCCCCCTCCTAGCGGCACAGATACGCAGTATTTT. The chain is built from TRBV6-6 and TRBJ2-3, with D perhaps matching TRBD2 (6 bases). The germline V and J ends were trimmed by 6 bases and 1 base, with 17 bases remaining between them. Per germline, CDR1 MNHNY and CDR2 SVGAGI (reference sequence). CDR3 length: 16 residues.